The 14 T cell receptor beta chains below come from one sample, sequenced in a study of blood T cells in healthy people across ages. Combining a sample-barcoded 5' primer with a J-beta primer mix, a second PCR ran for about 7 to 11 cycles. TCRdb itself ran the 5' RACE reads through MiXCR, one entry per CDR3 protein. There are 910,000 or so distinct CDR3 sequences in the sample; roughly half occur only once, and 20% to 25% lies in the top ten. What was sequenced was blood. The receptors come from a woman aged 60 to 75 in good health.

Note on this clonotype: A much bigger clone sits one base away, suggesting this may be a read error. The chain uses TRBV7-8 and TRBJ2-5, with D possibly being TRBD2 (6 bases). Germline values: CDR1 SGHVS, CDR2 FQNEAQ. CDR3 length: 19 residues. In DNA, the CDR3 is TGTGCCAGCAACTTAATGGAGGGTTCGGAGCGAAGGGAAGAAGAGACCCAGTACTTC. Protein sequence: CASNLMEGSERREEETQYF.

A word on this clonotype: At one end, the junction sequence differs from germline, possibly due to a read error. The chain carries TRBV11-1 and TRBJ2-7; D unclear. The CDR3 covers 12 residues. The germline CDR1 and CDR2 sequences are SGHAT and FQDESV (reference sequence). The CDR3 DNA reads as TGTGTCAGCAGCTTGGCGAATGACGAGCAGTACTTC. Encoded protein: CVSSLANDEQYF.

This clonotype has just a few counts. The chain links TRBV28 to TRBJ2-3, with 11 bases lining up with TRBD1. The CDR3 is 15 amino acids. The germline V gene encodes CDR1 MDHEN and CDR2 SYDVKM. The V and J ends lost 5 bases and 4 bases, in that order; junction bases with no gene match: 5. The CDR3 coding sequence is TGTGCCAGCAGTACACCGGGACAGGGGGCAGATACGCAGTATTTT. Its protein is CASSTPGQGADTQYF.

This clonotype was seen a handful of times. This sequence may be a read error, since a much larger clone differs from it by one base. The CDR3 DNA is TGTGCCAGCACCTCGGCAGATACGCAGTATTTT. This gives the protein CASTSADTQYF. The chain combines TRBV4-2 with TRBJ2-3; no definite D call. V shed 7 bases and J shed 4 bases, with 6 bases lying between them. This CDR3 is built from 11 residues. The germline V gene encodes CDR1 LGHNA and CDR2 YNFKEQ.

This clonotype turned up a few times. V gene TRBV6-5 combines with J gene TRBJ2-6, with D perhaps matching TRBD2 (7 bases). The CDR3 is 15 residues long. Germline CDR1 and CDR2: MNHEY and SVGAGI. V was clipped by 7 bases and J by 2 bases, with 12 bases between them. CDR3: CASTVGGAGANVLTF. In DNA form, the CDR3 reads TGTGCCAGCACAGTAGGGGGGGCTGGGGCCAACGTCCTGACTTTC.

A few counts support this clonotype. This chain joins TRBV2 and TRBJ2-3; 7 bases line up with TRBD2. CDR1 and CDR2 from the germline V gene are SNHLY and FYNNEI. The V and J ends lost 3 bases and 2 bases, in that order; junction bases with no gene match: 5. The CDR3 spans 15 residues. The CDR3 nucleotides read TGTGCCAGCAGTGACCCTAGCGGTTACACAGATACGCAGTATTTT. It specifies CASSDPSGYTDTQYF.

This chain connects TRBV3-1 to TRBJ2-1; TRBD2 matches 10 bases. The V gene end was trimmed by 4 bases and the J gene end by 4 bases; junction bases not matched to a gene: 10. This CDR3 is built from 17 residues. Germline CDR1 reads LGHDT; CDR2 reads YNNKEL (reference sequence). The CDR3 sequence: CASSPPRAGGDYNEQFF. The CDR3 DNA is TGTGCCAGCAGCCCCCCCCGAGCGGGAGGGGATTACAATGAGCAGTTCTTC.

This clonotype has ten or more counts. This chain connects TRBV6-2 or TRBV6-3 to TRBJ2-7, with 11 bases matching TRBD2. Germline CDR1 is MNHEY and CDR2 is SVGEGT. The CDR3 has 15 residues. V lost 4 bases and J lost 2; bases outside the gene matches: 4. In DNA form, the CDR3 reads TGTGCCAGCAGTTTCCTAGCGGGAGGTCCCTACGAGCAGTACTTC. Protein product: CASSFLAGGPYEQYF.

In this sample, this clonotype turned up a few times. The chain carries TRBV6-2 or TRBV6-3 and TRBJ2-3; 11 bases line up with TRBD2. With V trimmed by 6 bases and J by 5 bases, 7 bases remained unmatched. The length of the CDR3 is 15 residues. The V gene's germline CDR1 is MNHEY and CDR2 SVGEGT. The CDR3 spells CASRPSGRIGDTQYF. The CDR3 DNA reads TGTGCCAGCAGACCTAGCGGGAGGATCGGAGATACGCAGTATTTT.

The CDR3 region has the DNA TGTGCCAGCAGTCTAACAGACGACACCGGGGAGCTGTTTTTT. It specifies CASSLTDDTGELFF. The chain employs TRBV6-2 or TRBV6-3 and TRBJ2-2; D is unresolved. The V gene lost 5 bases and the J gene lost 3 bases, with 10 bases spanning the gap. Germline V gene sequence: CDR1 MNHEY, CDR2 SVGEGT. The CDR3 spans 14 residues.

This clonotype showed up just a few times. The V and J genes are TRBV27 and TRBJ1-5; TRBD1 agrees at 7 bases. From germline, CDR1 is MNHEY and CDR2 SMNVEV (reference sequence). This CDR3 comprises 16 residues. V shed 5 bases, J shed 0 bases, and the junction held 7 bases outside the gene matches. The CDR3: CASSPKQGISNQPQHF. The CDR3 nucleotides read TGTGCCAGCAGTCCCAAACAGGGGATTAGCAATCAGCCCCAGCATTTT.

A note on this clonotype: A much larger clone lies one base from this, so it may be a read error. The conserved final phenylalanine or tryptophan is absent from the CDR3, which likely points to a read error. V is TRBV20-1 and J is TRBJ2-1; tentative D call: TRBD2 (5 bases). The CDR3 is made up of 12 amino acids. Per the germline V gene, CDR1 is DFQATT and CDR2 is SNEGSKA (reference sequence). Trimming cost V 1 base and J 5 bases, with 6 bases left between them. The CDR3 reads CSARGGNNEQFL. The CDR3, as DNA: TGCAGTGCTAGAGGAGGGAACAATGAGCAGTTCTTA.

The chain recombines TRBV19 with TRBJ2-7; no clear D gene. Germline V gene lookup returns CDR1 LNHDA and CDR2 SQIVND (reference sequence). The CDR3 is made up of 14 amino acids. Trimming took off 4 bases at V and 2 bases at J, with 12 bases between the two ends. CDR3 coding DNA: TGTGCCAGTAGTACGCAGCTCGGGCCCTACGAGCAGTACTTC. This encodes CASSTQLGPYEQYF.

This clonotype was counted between two and nine times. J is TRBJ2-3 and V is TRBV29-1; D gene unclear. Trimming pared 6 bases from V and 0 bases from J, leaving 13 bases between. The CDR3 spans 14 residues. Germline lookup yields CDR1 SQVTM and CDR2 ANQGSEA. CDR3 loop: CSVLGDTSTDTQYF. In nucleotides, the CDR3 is TGCAGCGTCCTAGGCGACACTAGCACAGATACGCAGTATTTT.